These 21 T cell receptor beta chains originate from one sample sequenced in a study of blood T cell repertoires in COVID-19 (dated by TCRdb to 2020 to 2021). The library was made by the immunoSEQ multiplex PCR assay. TCRdb obtained this table from immuneACCESS and retained in-frame rearrangements with V and J assigned. These tables miss some clones; where compared with another copy, unresolved V genes account for less than half of the shortfall, and the remainder is unexplained. The sample table shows fewer than 150,000 clones, and about 75% are seen once. The ten largest account for roughly 20% of the sample. The source material was peripheral blood. The source of these receptors is a man older than 75 with acute or convalescent COVID-19.

The V call is TRBV7-2, the J call TRBJ1-6; D is ambiguous. Germline CDR1 SGHTA, CDR2 FQGNSA. Trimming shortened V by 2 bases and J by 10 bases, and 9 bases separated the two germline ends. This CDR3 is built from 13 residues. The chain's CDR3 is CASSLREGSPLHF. The DNA for the CDR3 is TGTGCCAGCAGCTTACGGGAAGGCTCACCCCTCCACTTT.

This clone is categorized as medium-sized. The sample has other DNA sequences that encode this CDR3 too. V gene TRBV2 combines with J gene TRBJ2-7, with 11 bases aligning to TRBD2. Germline V gene lookup returns CDR1 SNHLY and CDR2 FYNNEI. The CDR3 runs to 15 residues. The CDR3 region is CVWGSGGAQSYEQYF. DNA of the CDR3: TGTGTCTGGGGTAGCGGGGGGGCTCAATCCTACGAGCAGTACTTC.

The chain recombines TRBV5-6 with TRBJ2-3; D uncertain. The V end was cut by 4 bases, the J end by 2 bases, with 11 bases between. The CDR3 has 14 residues. Germline V gene data show CDR1 as SGHDT and CDR2 as YYEEEE. The CDR3 sequence: CASSLIEATDTQYF. The CDR3 DNA reads as TGTGCCAGCAGCCTAATTGAGGCCACAGATACGCAGTATTTT. Full variable domain (remainder filled in from reference TRBV5-6 and TRBJ2-3): DAGVTQSPTHLIKTRGQQVTLRCSPKSGHDTVSWYQQALGQGPQFIFQYYEEEERQRGNFPDRFSGHQFPNYSSELNVNALLLGDSALYLCASSLIEATDTQYFGPGTRLTVL.

This rearrangement joins TRBV5-4 to TRBJ1-2, with D perhaps TRBD1 (5 bases). Germline V gene lookup returns CDR1 SGHNT and CDR2 YYREEE (reference sequence). The length of the CDR3 is 15 residues. V was clipped by 4 bases and J by 5 bases, with 18 bases between them. CDR3 loop: CASSAGRQGGYGYTF. CDR3 sequence (DNA): TGTGCCAGCAGCGCGGGGAGGCAGGGAGGGTATGGCTACACCTTC.

The chain links TRBV27 to TRBJ1-1, with 8 bases lining up with TRBD1. The J segment lost 0 bases and the V segment lost 4 bases, leaving 7 bases of the junction unmatched. Germline V lookup: CDR1 MNHEY, CDR2 SMNVEV (reference sequence). There are 16 residues in the CDR3. CDR3 sequence (DNA): TGTGCCAGCAGTTCTCGGACAGGGTGGCTGAACACTGAAGCTTTCTTT. Its protein product is CASSSRTGWLNTEAFF.

This rearrangement joins TRBV5-1 to TRBJ1-2; D is uncertain. This CDR3 region has 13 residues. V was shortened by 0 bases and J by 4 bases, with 7 bases between the two germline ends. Germline V lookup: CDR1 SGHRS, CDR2 YFSETQ. CDR3 loop: CASSLGATYGYTF. CDR3 coding DNA: TGCGCCAGCAGCTTGGGGGCGACCTATGGCTACACCTTC.

The rearrangement joins TRBV4-2 to TRBJ1-1, with 8 positions matching TRBD1. The CDR3 is 16 residues long. J lost 5 bases, V lost 1 base, and 9 bases had no gene match. Germline-derived CDR1 and CDR2 are LGHNA and YNFKEQ. CDR3 sequence: CASSQGGIDRGTEAFF. In nucleotides, the CDR3 is TGTGCCAGCAGCCAAGGGGGGATAGACAGGGGTACTGAAGCTTTCTTT.

This clone was seen only a few times. The chain recombines TRBV28 with TRBJ2-7; 7 positions agree with TRBD2. The CDR3 length is 14 residues. CDR1 MDHEN and CDR2 SYDVKM come from the germline V gene. V lost 1 base to trimming and J lost 5 bases; unmatched junction nucleotides: 5. The CDR3 reads CASSLFGGFDEQYF. The CDR3 DNA is TGTGCCAGCAGTTTATTCGGGGGGTTCGACGAGCAGTACTTC.

This rearrangement joins TRBV6-5 to TRBJ1-2; 7 bases fit TRBD1. The CDR3 runs 15 residues. V was pared by 7 bases and J by 6 bases, with 14 bases of the junction left unmatched. The germline gives CDR1 MNHEY, CDR2 SVGAGI. This CDR3 reads CASTGARQGTDGYTF. The CDR3 nucleotides are TGTGCCAGCACGGGGGCCAGACAGGGTACGGATGGCTACACCTTC.

This sequence joins TRBV28 and TRBJ2-7, with TRBD2 matching 9 bases. Trimming at V came to 1 base and at J to 6 bases, leaving 10 bases not matched to a gene. CDR1 MDHEN and CDR2 SYDVKM come from the germline V gene. CDR3 length: 16 residues. This CDR3 reads CASSLLSGGRLGEQYF. As DNA, the CDR3 is TGTGCCAGCAGTTTATTGAGCGGGGGGCGACTCGGCGAGCAGTACTTC. Complete variable domain (other parts from reference TRBV28 and TRBJ2-7): DVKVTQSSRYLVKRTGEKVFLECVQDMDHENMFWYRQDPGLGLRLIYFSYDVKMKEKGDIPEGYSVSREKKERFSLILESASTNQTSMYLCASSLLSGGRLGEQYFGPGTRLTVT.

V and J are TRBV10-3 and TRBJ2-3, with TRBD1 matching over 8 bases. This CDR3 spans 14 amino acids. Trimming cost V 8 bases and J 3 bases; bases outside gene matches: 7. From germline, CDR1 is ENHRY and CDR2 SYGVKD. CDR3 sequence reads: CAIGGQGATDTQYF. The DNA for the CDR3 is TGTGCCATCGGCGGGCAGGGGGCAACAGATACGCAGTATTTT.

This chain's CDR3 is CASSQGLNTEAFF. The CDR3 nucleotides are TGTGCCAGCAGTCAGGGATTGAACACTGAAGCTTTCTTT. This chain joins TRBV12-3 or TRBV12-4 and TRBJ1-1, with a tentative D call TRBD1 (5 bases). V lost 5 bases to trimming and J lost 0 bases, with 7 bases between them. The CDR3 is 13 residues long.

In this sample, this clone turned up a few times. The chain couples TRBV5-1 to TRBJ2-5, with D maybe TRBD2 (5 bases). There are 15 residues in the CDR3. Germline CDR1 and CDR2: SGHRS and YFSETQ. The germline V and J ends were trimmed by 0 bases and 1 base, with 10 bases remaining between them. The CDR3 is CASSLASAVQETQYF. In DNA, the CDR3 is TGCGCCAGCAGCTTGGCTTCAGCGGTCCAAGAGACCCAGTACTTC.

The chain recombines TRBV4-3 with TRBJ2-3, with 11 bases lining up with TRBD2. With V trimmed by 4 bases and J by 5 bases, 8 bases remained unmatched. Germline V lookup: CDR1 LGHNA, CDR2 YSLEER. The CDR3 covers 16 residues. As DNA, the CDR3 is TGCGCCAGCAGCCCGATTAGCGGGGGGGCCGTAGATACGCAGTATTTT. It is translated as CASSPISGGAVDTQYF.

CDR3 region: CASTPVGLAQGEQYF. The CDR3, as DNA: TGTGCCAGCACCCCCGTAGGACTAGCGCAAGGTGAGCAGTACTTC. V gene TRBV6-5 combines with J gene TRBJ2-7, with 9 bases identical to TRBD2. J gave up 7 bases and V 7 bases, and 14 bases lay outside the gene matches. The CDR3 consists of 15 residues. Germline V CDR1 and CDR2: MNHEY, SVGAGI.

The chain couples TRBV5-1 to TRBJ2-5; 8 bases match TRBD2. CDR1 and CDR2 (germline): SGHRS, YFSETQ. The CDR3 consists of 14 residues. V dropped 4 bases and J dropped 7; count of bases not matched to a gene: 9. CDR3 sequence reads: CASSVETSAGTQYF. The CDR3 DNA follows: TGCGCCAGCAGCGTAGAGACTAGCGCAGGGACCCAGTACTTC.

This clone was counted only a few times. The genes are TRBV28 and TRBJ1-5; TRBD1 might be the D (6 bases). V shed 3 bases and J shed 7 bases, with 19 bases lying between them. The CDR3 loop spans 16 amino acids. Germline CDR1 MDHEN, CDR2 SYDVKM. CDR3 residues: CASSFGGARYLQPQHF. The CDR3 bases are TGTGCCAGCAGTTTCGGGGGGGCCAGATATTTGCAGCCCCAGCATTTT.

V and J are TRBV11-1 and TRBJ2-3; 7 bases agree with TRBD2. CDR1 and CDR2 from the germline V gene are SGHAT and FQDESV (reference sequence). Trimming removed 5 bases from V and 2 bases from J; junction bases left unmatched: 7. This CDR3 region has 15 residues. In nucleotides, the CDR3 is TGTGCCAGCAGCCCTAGCGGAGAGCCCACAGATACGCAGTATTTT. Its translation: CASSPSGEPTDTQYF.

The chain recombines TRBV4-1 with TRBJ1-1; the match to TRBD1 covers 9 bases. This CDR3 has 16 residues. Germline lookup yields CDR1 MGHRA and CDR2 YSYEKL. V was clipped by 3 bases and J by 5 bases; unmatched bases: 10. CDR3 nucleotides: TGCGCCAGCAGCCACTGGGGACAGGGAAGGAGAACTGAAGCTTTCTTT. It is translated as CASSHWGQGRRTEAFF.

The chain recombines TRBV5-1 with TRBJ1-1; 7 bases are shared with TRBD1. J lost 5 bases, V lost 1 base, and 14 bases had no gene match. The CDR3 length is 17 residues. Germline CDR1 SGHRS, CDR2 YFSETQ. The DNA for the CDR3 is TGCGCCAGCAGCTTGCGTTCGGCAGGGGGGAAGGTTACTGAAGCTTTCTTT. Translated: CASSLRSAGGKVTEAFF.

This rearrangement joins TRBV7-2 to TRBJ2-5, with 7 bases identical to TRBD1. CDR3 size: 14 residues. Germline V lookup: CDR1 SGHTA, CDR2 FQGNSA. V lost 3 bases to trimming and J lost 5 bases; unmatched junction nucleotides: 6. CDR3 coding DNA: TGTGCCAGCAGCTTGACAGGGTTAGGGGAGACCCAGTACTTC. Amino acids: CASSLTGLGETQYF.